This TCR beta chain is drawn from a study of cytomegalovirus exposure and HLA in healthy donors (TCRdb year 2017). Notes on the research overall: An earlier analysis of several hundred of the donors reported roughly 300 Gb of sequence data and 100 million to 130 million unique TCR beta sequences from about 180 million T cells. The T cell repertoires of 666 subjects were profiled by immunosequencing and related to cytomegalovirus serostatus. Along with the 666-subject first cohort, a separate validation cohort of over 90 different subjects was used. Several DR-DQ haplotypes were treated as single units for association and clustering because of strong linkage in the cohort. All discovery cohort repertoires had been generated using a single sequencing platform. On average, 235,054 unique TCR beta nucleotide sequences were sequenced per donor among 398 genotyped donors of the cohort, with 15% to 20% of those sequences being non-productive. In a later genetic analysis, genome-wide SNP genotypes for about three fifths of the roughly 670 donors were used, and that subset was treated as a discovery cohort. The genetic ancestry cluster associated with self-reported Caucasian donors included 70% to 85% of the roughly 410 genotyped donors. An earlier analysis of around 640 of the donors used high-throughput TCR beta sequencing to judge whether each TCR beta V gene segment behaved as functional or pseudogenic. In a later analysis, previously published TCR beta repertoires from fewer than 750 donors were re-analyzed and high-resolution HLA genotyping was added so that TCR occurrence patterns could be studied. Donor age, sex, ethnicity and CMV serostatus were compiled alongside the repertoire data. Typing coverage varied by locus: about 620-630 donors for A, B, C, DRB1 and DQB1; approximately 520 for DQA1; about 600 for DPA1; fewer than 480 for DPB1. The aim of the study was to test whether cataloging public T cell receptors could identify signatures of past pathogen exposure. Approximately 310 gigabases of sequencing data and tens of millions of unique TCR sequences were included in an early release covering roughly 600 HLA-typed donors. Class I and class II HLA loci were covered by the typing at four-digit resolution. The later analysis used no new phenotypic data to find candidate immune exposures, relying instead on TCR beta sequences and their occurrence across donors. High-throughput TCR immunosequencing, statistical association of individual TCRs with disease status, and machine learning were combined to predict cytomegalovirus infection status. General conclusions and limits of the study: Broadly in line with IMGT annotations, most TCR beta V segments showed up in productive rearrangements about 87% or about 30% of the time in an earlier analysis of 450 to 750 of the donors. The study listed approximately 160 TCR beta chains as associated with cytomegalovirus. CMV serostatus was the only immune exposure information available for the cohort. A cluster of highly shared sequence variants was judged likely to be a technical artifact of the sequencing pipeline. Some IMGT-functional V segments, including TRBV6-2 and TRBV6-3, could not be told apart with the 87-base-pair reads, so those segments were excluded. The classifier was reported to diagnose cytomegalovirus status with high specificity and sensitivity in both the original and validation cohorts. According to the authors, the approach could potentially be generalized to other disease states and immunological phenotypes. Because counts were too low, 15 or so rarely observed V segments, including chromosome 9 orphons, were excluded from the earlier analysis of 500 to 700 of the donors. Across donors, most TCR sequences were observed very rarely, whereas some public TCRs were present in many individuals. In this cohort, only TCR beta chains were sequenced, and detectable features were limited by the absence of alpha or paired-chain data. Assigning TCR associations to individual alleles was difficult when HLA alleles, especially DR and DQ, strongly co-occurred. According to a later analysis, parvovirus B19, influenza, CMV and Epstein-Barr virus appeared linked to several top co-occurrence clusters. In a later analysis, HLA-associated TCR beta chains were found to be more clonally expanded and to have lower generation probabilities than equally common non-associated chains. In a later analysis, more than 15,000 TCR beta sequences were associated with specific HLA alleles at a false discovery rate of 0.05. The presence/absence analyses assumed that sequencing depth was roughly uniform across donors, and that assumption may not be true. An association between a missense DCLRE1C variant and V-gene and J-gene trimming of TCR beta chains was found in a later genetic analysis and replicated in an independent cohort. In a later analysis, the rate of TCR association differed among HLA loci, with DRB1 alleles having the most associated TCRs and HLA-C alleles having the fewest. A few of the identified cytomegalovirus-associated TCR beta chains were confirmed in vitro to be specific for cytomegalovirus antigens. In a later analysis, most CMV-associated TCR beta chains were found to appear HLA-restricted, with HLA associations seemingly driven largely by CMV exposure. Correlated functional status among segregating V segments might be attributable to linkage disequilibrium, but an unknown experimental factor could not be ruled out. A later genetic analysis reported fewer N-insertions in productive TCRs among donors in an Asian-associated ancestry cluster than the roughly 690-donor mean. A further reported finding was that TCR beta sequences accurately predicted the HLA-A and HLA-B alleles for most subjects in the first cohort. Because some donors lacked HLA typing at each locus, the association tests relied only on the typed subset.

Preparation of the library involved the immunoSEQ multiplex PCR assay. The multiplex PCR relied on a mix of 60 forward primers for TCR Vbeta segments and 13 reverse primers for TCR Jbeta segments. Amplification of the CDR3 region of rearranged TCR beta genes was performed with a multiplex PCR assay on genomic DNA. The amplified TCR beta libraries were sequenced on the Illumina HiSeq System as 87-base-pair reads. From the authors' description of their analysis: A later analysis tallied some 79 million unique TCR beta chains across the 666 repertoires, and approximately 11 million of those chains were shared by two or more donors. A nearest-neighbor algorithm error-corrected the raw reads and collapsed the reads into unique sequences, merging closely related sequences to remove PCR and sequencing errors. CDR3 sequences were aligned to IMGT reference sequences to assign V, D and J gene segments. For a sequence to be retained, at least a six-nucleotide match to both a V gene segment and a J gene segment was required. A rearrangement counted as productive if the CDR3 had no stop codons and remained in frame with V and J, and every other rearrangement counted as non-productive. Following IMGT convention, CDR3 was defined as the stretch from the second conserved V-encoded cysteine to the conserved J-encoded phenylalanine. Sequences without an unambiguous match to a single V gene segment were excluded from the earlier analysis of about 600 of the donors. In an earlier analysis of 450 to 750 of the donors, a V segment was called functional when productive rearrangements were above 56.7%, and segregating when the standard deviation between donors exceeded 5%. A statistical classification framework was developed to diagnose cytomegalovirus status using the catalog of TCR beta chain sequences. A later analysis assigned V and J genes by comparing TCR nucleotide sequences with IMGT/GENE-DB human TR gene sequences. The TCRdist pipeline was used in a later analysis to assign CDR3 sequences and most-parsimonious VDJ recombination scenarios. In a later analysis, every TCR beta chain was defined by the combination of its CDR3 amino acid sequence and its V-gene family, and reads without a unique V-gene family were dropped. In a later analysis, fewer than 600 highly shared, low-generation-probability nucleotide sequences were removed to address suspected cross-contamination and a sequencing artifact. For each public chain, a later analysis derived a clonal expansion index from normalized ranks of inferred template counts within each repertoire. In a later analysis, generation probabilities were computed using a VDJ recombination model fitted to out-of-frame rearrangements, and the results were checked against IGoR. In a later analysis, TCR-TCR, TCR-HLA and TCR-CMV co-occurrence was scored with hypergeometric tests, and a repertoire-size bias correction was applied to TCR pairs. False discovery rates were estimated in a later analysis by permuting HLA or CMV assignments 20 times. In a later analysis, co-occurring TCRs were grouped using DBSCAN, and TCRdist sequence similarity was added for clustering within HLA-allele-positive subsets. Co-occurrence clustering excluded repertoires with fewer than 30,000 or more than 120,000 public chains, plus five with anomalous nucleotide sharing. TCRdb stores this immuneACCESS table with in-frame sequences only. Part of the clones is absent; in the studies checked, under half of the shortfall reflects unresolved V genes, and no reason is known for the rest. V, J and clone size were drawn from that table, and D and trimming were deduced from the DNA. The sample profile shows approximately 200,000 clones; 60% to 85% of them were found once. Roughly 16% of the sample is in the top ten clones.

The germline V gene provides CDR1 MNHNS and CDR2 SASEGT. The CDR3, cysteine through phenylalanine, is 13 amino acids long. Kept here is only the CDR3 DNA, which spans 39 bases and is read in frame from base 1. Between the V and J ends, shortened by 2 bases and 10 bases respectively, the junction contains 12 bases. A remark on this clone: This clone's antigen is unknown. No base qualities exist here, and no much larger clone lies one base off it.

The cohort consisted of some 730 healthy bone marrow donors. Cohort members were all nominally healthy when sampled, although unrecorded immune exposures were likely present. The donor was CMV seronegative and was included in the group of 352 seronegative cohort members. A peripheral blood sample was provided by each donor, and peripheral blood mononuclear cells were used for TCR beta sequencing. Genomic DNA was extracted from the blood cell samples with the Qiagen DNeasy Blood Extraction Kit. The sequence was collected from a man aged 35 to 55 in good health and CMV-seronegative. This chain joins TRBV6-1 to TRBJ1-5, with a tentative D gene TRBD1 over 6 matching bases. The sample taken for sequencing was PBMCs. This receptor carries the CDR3 CASSEWTAQPQHF. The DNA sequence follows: TGTGCCAGCAGTGAATGGACAGCCCAACCCCAGCATTTT.